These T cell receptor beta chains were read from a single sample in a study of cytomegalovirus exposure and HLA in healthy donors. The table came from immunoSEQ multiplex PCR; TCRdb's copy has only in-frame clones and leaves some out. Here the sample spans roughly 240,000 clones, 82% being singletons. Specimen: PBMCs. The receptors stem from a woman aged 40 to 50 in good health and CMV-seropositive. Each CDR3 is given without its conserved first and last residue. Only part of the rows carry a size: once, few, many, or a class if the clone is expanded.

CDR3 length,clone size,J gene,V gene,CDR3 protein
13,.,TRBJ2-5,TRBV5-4,ASSLGRGPRETQY
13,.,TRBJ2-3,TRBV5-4,ASSQNSGGTDTQY
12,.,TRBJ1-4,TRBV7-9,SSSLARPGEKLF
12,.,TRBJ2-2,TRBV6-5,ASTWTSVTGELF
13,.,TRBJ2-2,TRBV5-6,ASSPVGGGTGELF
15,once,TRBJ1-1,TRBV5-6,ASSSGTGRGISTEAF
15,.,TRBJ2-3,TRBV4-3,ASSQDFTADYFYTQY
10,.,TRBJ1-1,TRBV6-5,ASSSTGFEAF
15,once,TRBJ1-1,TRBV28,ASSLYVGDILNTEAF
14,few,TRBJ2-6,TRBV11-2,ASSLVRSSGANVLT
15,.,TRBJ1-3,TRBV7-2,ASSLGGLLTSGNTIY
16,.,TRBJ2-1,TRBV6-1,ASSEGRNPPREHNEQF
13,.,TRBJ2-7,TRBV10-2,ASSDELAGNYEQY
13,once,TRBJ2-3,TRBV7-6,ASSFSGSKGDTQY
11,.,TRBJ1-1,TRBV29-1,SARTGGETEAF
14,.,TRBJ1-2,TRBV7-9,SSSRGTGGIQDGYT
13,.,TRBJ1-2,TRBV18,ASSPPDRPNYGYT
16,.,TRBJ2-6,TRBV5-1,ASSSRTGRPSGANVLT
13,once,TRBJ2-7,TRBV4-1,ASSLSGGTDYEQY
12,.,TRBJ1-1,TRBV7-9,SSSPAVGGVEAF
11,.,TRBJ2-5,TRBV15,ATRPPGRETQY
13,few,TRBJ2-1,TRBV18,ASSPGQGTYNEQF
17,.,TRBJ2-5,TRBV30,AWSVKKGGQRGARGTQY
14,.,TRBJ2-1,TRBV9,ASSVGLAGGLGEQF
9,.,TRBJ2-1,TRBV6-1,ASRRGYEQF
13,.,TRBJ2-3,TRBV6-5,ASSPGGGPGNTQY
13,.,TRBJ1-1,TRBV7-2,ASSSTGVRNTEAF
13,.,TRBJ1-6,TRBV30,AWSLGLLYNSPLH
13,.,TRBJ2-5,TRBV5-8,ASSKDQGAGETQY
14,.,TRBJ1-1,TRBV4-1,ASSHGRARGHTEAF
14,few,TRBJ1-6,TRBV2,ASAKRVSSYNSPLH
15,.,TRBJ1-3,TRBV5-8,ASSLNGDNYSGNTIY
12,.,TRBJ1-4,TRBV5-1,ASSRTGQSEKLF
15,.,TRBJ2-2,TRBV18,ASSPRTSGRNTGELF
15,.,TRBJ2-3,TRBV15,ATSGRTGTGGTDTQY
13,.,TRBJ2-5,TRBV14,ASSQDTSWSETQY
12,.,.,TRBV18,ASSPSRQTYEQY
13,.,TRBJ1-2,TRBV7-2,ASSLAVTGNYGYT
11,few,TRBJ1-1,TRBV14,ASSLGSYAEAF
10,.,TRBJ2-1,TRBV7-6,ASSFYSNEQF
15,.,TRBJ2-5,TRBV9,ASSPHPRAGGLETQY
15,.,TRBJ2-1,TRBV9,ASSMDSGTRSYNEQF
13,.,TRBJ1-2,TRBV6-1,ASRLGSGSFYGYT
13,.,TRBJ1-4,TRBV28,ASRSPGGFNEKLF
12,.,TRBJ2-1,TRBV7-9,ASSLGTGGDEQF
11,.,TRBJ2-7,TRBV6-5,ASTNLGSYEQY
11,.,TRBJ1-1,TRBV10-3,AIRITGNTEAF
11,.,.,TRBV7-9,ASSRDKGYEQY
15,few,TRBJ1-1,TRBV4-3,ASSPFGQGSMNTEAF
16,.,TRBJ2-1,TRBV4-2,ASSQEALAGVRGYEQF
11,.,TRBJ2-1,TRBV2,ASSLTGDNEQF
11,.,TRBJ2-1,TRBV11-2,ASSLADAGEQF
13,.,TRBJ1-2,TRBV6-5,ASSPLAQGAGGYT
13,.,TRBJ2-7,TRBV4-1,ASSQEGTVSYEQY